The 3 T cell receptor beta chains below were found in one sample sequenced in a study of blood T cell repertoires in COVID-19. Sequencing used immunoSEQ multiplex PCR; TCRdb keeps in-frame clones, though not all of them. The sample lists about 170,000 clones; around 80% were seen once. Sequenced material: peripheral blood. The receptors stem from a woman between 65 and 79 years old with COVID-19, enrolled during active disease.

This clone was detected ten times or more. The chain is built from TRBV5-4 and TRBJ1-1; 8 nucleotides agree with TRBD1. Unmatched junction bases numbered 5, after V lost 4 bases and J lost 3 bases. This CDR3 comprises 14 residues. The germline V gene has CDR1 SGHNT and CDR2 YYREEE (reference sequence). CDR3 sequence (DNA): TGTGCCAGCAGCAAACGGACAGGGCACACTGAAGCTTTCTTT. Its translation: CASSKRTGHTEAFF.

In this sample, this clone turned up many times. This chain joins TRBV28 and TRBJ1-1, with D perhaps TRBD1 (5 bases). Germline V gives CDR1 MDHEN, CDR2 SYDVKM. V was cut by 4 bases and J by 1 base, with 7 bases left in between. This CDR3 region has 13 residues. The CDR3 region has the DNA TGTGCCAGCAGTTCGGACAAGAACACTGAAGCTTTCTTT. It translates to CASSSDKNTEAFF.

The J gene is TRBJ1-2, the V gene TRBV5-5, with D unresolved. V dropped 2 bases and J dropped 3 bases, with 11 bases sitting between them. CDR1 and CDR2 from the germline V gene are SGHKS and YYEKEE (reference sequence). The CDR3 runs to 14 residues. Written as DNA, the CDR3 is TGTGCCAGCAGCTTAGTAGCGGTTGACTATGGCTACACCTTC. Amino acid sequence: CASSLVAVDYGYTF.